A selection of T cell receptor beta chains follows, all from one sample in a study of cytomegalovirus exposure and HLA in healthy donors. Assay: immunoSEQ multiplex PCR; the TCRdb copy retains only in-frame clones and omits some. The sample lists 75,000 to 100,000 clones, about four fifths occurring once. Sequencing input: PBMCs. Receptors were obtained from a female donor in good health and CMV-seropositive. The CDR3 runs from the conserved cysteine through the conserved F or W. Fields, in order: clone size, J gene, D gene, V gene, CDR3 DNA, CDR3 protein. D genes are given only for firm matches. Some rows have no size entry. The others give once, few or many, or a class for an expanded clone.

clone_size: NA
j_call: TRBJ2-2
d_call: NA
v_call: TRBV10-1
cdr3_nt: TGCGCCAGCAGCCAGACGGTAGCGGTTAACACCGGGGAGCTGTTTTTT
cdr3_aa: CASSQTVAVNTGELFF

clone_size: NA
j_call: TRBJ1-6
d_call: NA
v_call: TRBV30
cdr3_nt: TGTGCCTGGAGTCGGGAGTCGAATTGGTCACCCCTCCACTTT
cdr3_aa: CAWSRESNWSPLHF

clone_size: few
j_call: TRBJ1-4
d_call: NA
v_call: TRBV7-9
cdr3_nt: TGTGCCAGCAGCTCTCCGGACTTTGGTGAAAAACTGTTTTTT
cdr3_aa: CASSSPDFGEKLFF

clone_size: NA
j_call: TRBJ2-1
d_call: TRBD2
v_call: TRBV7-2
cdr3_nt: TGTGCCAGCAGCTTTGGCGGGAGTTACAATGAGCAGTTCTTC
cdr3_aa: CASSFGGSYNEQFF

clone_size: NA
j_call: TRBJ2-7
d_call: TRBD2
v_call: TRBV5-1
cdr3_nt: TGCGCCAGCAGACTCGCCGGGACTAGCGGCTACGAGCAGTACTTC
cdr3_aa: CASRLAGTSGYEQYF

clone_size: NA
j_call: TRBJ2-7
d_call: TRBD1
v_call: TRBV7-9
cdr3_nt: TGTGCCAGCAGCTACGACAGGGGGGTGACCGAGCAGTACTTC
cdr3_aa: CASSYDRGVTEQYF

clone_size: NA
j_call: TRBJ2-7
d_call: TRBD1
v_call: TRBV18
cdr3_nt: TGTGCCAGCTCACCCTATTCTACAGGGGGCGAGCAGTACTTC
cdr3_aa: CASSPYSTGGEQYF

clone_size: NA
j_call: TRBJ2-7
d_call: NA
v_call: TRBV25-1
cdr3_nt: TGTGCCAGCAGTGAATATAGAGGTGGCTACGAGCAGTACTTC
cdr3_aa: CASSEYRGGYEQYF

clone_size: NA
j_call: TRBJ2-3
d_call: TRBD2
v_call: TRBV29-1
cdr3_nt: TGCAGCGCATCAGATAGCGGGAGGGGGGAAGATACGCAGTATTTT
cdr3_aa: CSASDSGRGEDTQYF

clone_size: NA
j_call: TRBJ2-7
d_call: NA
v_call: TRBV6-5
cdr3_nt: TGTGCCAGCAGCTCCGGGTCCTACGAGCAGTACTTC
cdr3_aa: CASSSGSYEQYF

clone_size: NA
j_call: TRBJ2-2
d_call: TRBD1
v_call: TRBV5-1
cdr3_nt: TGCGCCAGCGGCCCCGCAGGGGGCACCGGGGAGCTGTTTTTT
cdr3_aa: CASGPAGGTGELFF

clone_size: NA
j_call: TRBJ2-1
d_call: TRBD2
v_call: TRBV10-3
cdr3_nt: TGTGCCATCAGTGACCCCTCAGCGGGAGGGGGAGTTAATGAGCAGTTCTTC
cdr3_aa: CAISDPSAGGGVNEQFF

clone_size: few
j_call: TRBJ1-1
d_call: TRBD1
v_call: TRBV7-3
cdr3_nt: TGTGCCAGCAGCTTAAGGGGAACGGACAGGCATGAAGCTTTCTTT
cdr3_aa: CASSLRGTDRHEAFF

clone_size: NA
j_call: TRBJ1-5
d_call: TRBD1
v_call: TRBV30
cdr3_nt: TGTGCCTGGGGACAGGGGGCAGTAAGTCAGCCCCAGCATTTT
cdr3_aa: CAWGQGAVSQPQHF

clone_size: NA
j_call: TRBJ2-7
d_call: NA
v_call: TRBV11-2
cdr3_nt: TGTGCCAGCAGCTTATCAGGTGGCGAGCAGTACTTC
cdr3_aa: CASSLSGGEQYF

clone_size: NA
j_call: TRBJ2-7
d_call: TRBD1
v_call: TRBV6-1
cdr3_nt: TGTGCCAGCAGTGAAAGGGACAGGGAATCCTACGAGCAGTACTTC
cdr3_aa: CASSERDRESYEQYF

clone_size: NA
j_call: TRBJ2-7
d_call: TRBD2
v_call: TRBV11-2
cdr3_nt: TGTGCCAGCAGCTTACGCGGGACTAGCGGTGACGAGCAGTACTTC
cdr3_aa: CASSLRGTSGDEQYF

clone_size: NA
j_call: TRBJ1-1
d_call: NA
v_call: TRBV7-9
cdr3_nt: TGTGCCAGCATCCCGACTTCGCTGAACACTGAAGCTTTCTTT
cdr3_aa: CASIPTSLNTEAFF

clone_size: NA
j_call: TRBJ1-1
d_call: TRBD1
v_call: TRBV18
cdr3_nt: TGTGCCAGCTCACCGGGACAGGGGAGCACTGAAGCTTTCTTT
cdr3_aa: CASSPGQGSTEAFF

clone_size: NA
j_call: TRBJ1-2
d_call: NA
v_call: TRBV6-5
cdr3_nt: TGTGCCAGCAGTCGCACCGACGCGGTCTGGCAGGGCTACACCTTC
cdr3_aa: CASSRTDAVWQGYTF

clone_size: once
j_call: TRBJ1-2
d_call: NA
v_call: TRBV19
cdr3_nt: TGTGCCAGTAGTCCCCCTTCTCAGGGATATGGCTACACCTTC
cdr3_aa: CASSPPSQGYGYTF

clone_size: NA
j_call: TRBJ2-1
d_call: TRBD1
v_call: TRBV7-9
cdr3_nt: TGTGCCAGCAGCTTATCGGACAGGGGGCGTAGGGAGTTCTTC
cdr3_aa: CASSLSDRGRREFF

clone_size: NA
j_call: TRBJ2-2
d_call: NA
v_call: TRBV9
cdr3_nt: TGTGCCAGCACAGGGCCTTACAACACCGGGGAGCTGTTTTTT
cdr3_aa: CASTGPYNTGELFF

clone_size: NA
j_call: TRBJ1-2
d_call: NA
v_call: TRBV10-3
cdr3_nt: TGTGCCATCAGTGAGGTCCTCGGCTATGGCTACACCTTC
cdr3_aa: CAISEVLGYGYTF

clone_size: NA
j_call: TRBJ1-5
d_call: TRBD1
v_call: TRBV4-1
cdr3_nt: TGCGCCAGCAGCCAAGAGGGACAGGGTTACAATCAGCCCCAGCATTTT
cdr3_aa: CASSQEGQGYNQPQHF

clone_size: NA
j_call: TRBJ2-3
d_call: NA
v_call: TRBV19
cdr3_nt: TGTGCCAGTAGTAGTTTGGAGCCACAAGGAGATACGCAGTATTTT
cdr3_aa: CASSSLEPQGDTQYF

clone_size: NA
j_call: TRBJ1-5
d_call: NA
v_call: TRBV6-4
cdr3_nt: TGTGCCAGCAGTGACTCAGGGGAGGGAAATCAGCCCCAGCATTTT
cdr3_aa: CASSDSGEGNQPQHF

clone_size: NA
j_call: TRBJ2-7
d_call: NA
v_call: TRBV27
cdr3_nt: TGTGCCAGCAGTCGGGGGTCCCCCTACGAGCAGTACTTC
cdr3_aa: CASSRGSPYEQYF

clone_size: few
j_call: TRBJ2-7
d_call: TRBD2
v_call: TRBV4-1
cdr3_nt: TGCGCCAGCAGCCAAGATCCCAGCGGGGGCTCCTACGAGCAGTACTTC
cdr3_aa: CASSQDPSGGSYEQYF

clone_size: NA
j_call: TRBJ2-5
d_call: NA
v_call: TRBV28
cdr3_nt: TGTGCCAGCAGTGGGGGCGGCTGGAGTGAGACCCAGTACTTC
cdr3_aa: CASSGGGWSETQYF

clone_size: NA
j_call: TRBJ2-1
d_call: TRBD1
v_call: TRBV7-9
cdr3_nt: TGTGCCAGCAGCTTAGGCAGGGGGAGTGAGCAGTTCTTC
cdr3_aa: CASSLGRGSEQFF

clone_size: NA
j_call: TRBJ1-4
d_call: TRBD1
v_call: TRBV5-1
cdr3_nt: TGCGCCAGCAGCTTAGGGACAGGGGATGAAAAACTGTTTTTT
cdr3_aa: CASSLGTGDEKLFF

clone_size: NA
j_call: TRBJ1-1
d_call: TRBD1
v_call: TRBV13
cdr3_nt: TGTGCCAGCAGCACCCGGACAGGGAGGAACACTGAAGCTTTCTTT
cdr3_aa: CASSTRTGRNTEAFF

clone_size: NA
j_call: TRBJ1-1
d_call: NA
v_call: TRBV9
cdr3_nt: TGTGCCAGCAGCGTAGCCGGGGGGCACACTGAAGCTTTCTTT
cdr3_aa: CASSVAGGHTEAFF

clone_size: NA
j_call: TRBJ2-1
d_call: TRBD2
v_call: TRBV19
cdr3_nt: TGTGCCAGTAGGGCGGGAGGAACCCACAATGAGCAGTTCTTC
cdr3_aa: CASRAGGTHNEQFF

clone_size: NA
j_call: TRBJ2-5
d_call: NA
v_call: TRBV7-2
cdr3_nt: TGTGCCAGCAGCTTAGTTGGGGGCCCGGAGACCCAGTACTTC
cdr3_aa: CASSLVGGPETQYF

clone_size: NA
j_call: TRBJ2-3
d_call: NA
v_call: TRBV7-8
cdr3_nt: TGTGCCAGCAGCTCCTCTAGCGCCGATACGCAGTATTTT
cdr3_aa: CASSSSSADTQYF

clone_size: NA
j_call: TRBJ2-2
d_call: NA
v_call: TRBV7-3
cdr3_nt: TGTGCCAGCAGCTTAGGGCTAGGGGAGCTGTTTTTT
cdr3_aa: CASSLGLGELFF

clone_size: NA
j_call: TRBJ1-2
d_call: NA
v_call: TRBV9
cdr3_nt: TGTGCCAGCAGCGCCAACACATATGGCTACACCTTC
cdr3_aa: CASSANTYGYTF

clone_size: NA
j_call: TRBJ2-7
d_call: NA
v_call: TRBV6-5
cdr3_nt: TGTGCCGCTTCGCGGACAGCGTCCTACGAGCAGTACTTC
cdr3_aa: CAASRTASYEQYF

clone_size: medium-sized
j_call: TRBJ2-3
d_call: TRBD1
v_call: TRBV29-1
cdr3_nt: TGCAGCGTTGAAGATAAGGGGACAGGGGCAGATACGCAGTATTTT
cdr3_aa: CSVEDKGTGADTQYF

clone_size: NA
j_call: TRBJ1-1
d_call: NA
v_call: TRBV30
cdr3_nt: TGTGCCTGGACCCGTAGGACTACCGGGGACACTGAAGCTTTCTTT
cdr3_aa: CAWTRRTTGDTEAFF

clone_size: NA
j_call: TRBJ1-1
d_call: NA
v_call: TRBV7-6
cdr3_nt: TGTGCCAGCAGACCCGACAGCATGAACACTGAAGCTTTCTTT
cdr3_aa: CASRPDSMNTEAFF

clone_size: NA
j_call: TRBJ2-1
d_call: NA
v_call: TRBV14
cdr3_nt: TGTGCCAGCAGTGAGGGAGCTTGGTACAATGAGCAGTTCTTC
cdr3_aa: CASSEGAWYNEQFF

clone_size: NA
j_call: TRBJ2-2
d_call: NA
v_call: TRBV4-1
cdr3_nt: TGCGCCAGCAAAGGGGCAGCGACGGGCGGCGGGGAGCTGTTTTTT
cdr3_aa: CASKGAATGGGELFF

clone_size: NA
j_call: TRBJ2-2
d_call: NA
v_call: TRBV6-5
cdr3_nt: TGTGCCAGCAGTTACTCCTCTGCCGGGGAGCTGTTTTTT
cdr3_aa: CASSYSSAGELFF

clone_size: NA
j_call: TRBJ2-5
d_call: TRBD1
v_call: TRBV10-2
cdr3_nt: TGCGCCAGCAGTGAGTCCCCAACGGGACAGGGTCCCCAGTACTTC
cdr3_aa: CASSESPTGQGPQYF

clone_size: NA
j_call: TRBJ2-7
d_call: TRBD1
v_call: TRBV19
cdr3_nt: TGTGCCAGTCGGACAGGGGGCACCTACGAGCAGTACTTC
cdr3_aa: CASRTGGTYEQYF

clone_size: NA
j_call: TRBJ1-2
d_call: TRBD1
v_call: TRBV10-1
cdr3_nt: TGCGCCAGCAGTGGACAGGGGAACTATGGCTACACCTTC
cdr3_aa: CASSGQGNYGYTF

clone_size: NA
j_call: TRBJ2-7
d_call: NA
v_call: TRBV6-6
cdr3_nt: TGTGCCAGCAGTTCCACCGCCTACGAGCAGTACTTC
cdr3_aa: CASSSTAYEQYF

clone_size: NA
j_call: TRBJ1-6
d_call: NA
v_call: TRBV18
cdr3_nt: TGTGCCAGCTCACCCGAACATTCCACCAATTCACCCCTCCACTTT
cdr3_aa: CASSPEHSTNSPLHF

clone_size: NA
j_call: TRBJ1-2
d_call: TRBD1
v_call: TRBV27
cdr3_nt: TGTGCCAGCAGTTCAACAGGGGCTGGGTGGGGCTACACCTTC
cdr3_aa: CASSSTGAGWGYTF

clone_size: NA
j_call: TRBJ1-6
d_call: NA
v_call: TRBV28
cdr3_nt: TGTGCCAGCACCGGGACACCAAGCTCCTATAATTCACCCCTCCACTTT
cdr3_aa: CASTGTPSSYNSPLHF

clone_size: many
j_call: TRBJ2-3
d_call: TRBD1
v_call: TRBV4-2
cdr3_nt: TGTGCCAGCAGCCAAGGGACAGGGGGCGCAGATACGCAGTATTTT
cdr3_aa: CASSQGTGGADTQYF

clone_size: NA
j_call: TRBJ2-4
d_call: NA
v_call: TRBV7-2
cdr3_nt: TGTGCCAGCAGCTTAGCGGGGCAGGGGCTCGGCAAAAACATTCAGTACTTC
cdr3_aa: CASSLAGQGLGKNIQYF